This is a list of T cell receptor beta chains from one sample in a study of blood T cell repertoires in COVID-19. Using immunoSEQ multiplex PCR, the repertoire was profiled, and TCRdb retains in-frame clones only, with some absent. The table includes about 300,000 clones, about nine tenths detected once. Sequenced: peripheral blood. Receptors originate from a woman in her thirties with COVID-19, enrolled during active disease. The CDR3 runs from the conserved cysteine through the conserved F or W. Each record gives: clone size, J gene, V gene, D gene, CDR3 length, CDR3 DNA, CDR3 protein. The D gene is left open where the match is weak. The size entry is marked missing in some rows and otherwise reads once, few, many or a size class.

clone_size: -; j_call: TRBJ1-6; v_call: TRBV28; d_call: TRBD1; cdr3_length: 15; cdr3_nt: TGTGCCAGCAGTCTCCCCCCAGAGAACAGGGGGGCCCTCCACTTT; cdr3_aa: CASSLPPENRGALHF
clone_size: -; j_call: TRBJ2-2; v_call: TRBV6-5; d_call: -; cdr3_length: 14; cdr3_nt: TGTGCCAGCAGTTACGGAGGTTCCCCGGAGGAGCTGTTTTTT; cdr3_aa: CASSYGGSPEELFF
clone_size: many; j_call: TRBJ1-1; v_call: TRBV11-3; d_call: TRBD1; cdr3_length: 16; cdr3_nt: TGTGCCAGCAGCCGGCGACAGGGGGCGTATGACACTGAAGCTTTCTTT; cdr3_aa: CASSRRQGAYDTEAFF
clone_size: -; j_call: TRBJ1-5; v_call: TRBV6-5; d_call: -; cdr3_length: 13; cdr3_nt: TGTGCCTCCGCCCGGGACACCGGCCAGCCCCAGCATTTT; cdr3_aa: CASARDTGQPQHF
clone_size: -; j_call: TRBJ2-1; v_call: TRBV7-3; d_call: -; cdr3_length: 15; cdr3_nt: TGTGCCAGCAGCCCCGACATCAGCTCCTACAATGAGCAGTTCTTC; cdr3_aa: CASSPDISSYNEQFF
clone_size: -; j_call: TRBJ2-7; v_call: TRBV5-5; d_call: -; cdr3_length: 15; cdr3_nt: TGTGCCAGCAGCTTGATACCTAATCCGACCTACGAGCAGTACTTC; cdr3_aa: CASSLIPNPTYEQYF
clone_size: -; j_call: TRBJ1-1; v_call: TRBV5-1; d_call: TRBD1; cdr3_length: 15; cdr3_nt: TGCGCCAGCAGCCTGGGGACAGGGACGGGCACTGAAGCTTTCTTT; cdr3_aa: CASSLGTGTGTEAFF
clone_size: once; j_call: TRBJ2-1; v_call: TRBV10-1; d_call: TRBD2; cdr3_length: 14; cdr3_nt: TGCGCCAGCAGTGACCTAGCGGGGTACAATGAGCAGTTCTTC; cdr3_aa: CASSDLAGYNEQFF
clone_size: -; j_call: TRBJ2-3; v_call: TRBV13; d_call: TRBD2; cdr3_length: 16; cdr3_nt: TGTGCCAGCAGCTTCGGCCGGGGGGAAGGGACAGATACGCAGTATTTT; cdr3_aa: CASSFGRGEGTDTQYF
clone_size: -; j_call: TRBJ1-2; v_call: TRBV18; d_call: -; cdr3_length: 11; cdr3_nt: TGTGCCAGCTCAAGGGAGTGGGGCTACACCTTC; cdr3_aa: CASSREWGYTF
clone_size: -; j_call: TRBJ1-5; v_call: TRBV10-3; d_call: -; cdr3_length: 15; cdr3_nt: TGTGCCATCAGGAGTGGGAGCCAGGGCAATCAGCCCCAGCATTTT; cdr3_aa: CAIRSGSQGNQPQHF
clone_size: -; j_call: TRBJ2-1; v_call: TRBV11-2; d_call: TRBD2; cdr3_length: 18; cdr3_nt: TGTGCCAGCAGCCTCCCACTAGCGGGGGGGTCTATTTACAATGAGCAGTTCTTC; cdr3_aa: CASSLPLAGGSIYNEQFF
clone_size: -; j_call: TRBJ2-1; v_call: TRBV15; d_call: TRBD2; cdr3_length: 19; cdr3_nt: TGTGCCACCAGCAGAGATGAGGGTAGCGGGGGCGACCCCCGTCTTGGGCAGTTCTTC; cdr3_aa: CATSRDEGSGGDPRLGQFF
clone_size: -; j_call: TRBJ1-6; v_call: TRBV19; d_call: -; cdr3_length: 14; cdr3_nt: TGTGCCAGCAACTCCCCAGGGTCTACTTCACCCCTCCACTTT; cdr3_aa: CASNSPGSTSPLHF
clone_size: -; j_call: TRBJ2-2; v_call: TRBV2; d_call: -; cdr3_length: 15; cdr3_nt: TGTGCCAGCGCCATCAGGGAAGAGGACACCGGGGAGCTGTTTTTT; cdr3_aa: CASAIREEDTGELFF
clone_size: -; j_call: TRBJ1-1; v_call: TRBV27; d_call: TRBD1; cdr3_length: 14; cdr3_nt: TGTGCCAGCAGTACGGGACAGGAGAACACTGAAGCTTTCTTT; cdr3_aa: CASSTGQENTEAFF
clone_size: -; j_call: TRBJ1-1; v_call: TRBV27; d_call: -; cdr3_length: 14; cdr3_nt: TGTGCCAGCAGTTTAATGGGACTCCCCGGCGGAGCTTTCTTT; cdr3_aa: CASSLMGLPGGAFF
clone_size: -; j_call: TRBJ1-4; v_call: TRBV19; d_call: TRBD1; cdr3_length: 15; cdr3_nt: TGTGCCAGTAGTATCGGGACAGGGGTTAATGAAAAACTGTTTTTT; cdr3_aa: CASSIGTGVNEKLFF
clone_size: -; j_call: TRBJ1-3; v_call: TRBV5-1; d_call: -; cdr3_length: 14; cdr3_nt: TGCGCCAGCAGCTTGGGGGCCTCTGGAAACACCATATATTTT; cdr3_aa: CASSLGASGNTIYF
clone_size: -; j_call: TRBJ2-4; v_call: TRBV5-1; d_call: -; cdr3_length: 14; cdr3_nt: TGCGCCAGCAGCTTGTTTGATGGAGGAAACATTCAGTACTTC; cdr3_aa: CASSLFDGGNIQYF
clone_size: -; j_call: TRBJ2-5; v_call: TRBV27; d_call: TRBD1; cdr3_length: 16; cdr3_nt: TGTGCCAGCAGCCCGCTTTCGGGACAGGGGCAAGAGACCCAGTACTTC; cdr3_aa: CASSPLSGQGQETQYF
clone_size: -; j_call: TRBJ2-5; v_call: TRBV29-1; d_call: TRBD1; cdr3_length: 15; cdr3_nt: TGCAGCGTGGCAGGACAGGGGGCATCCCAAGAGACCCAGTACTTC; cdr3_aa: CSVAGQGASQETQYF
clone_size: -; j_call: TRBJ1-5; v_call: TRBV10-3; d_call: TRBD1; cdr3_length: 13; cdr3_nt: TGTGCCGTACAGGGGGGTAGCAATCAGCCCCAGCATTTT; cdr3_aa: CAVQGGSNQPQHF
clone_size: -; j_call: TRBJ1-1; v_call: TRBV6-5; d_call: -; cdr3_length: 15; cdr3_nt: TGTGCCAGCAGTTACACCTCGCCTCCACGGGCTGAAGCTTTCTTT; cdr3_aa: CASSYTSPPRAEAFF
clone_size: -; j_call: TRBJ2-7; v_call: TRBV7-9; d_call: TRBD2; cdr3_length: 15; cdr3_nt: TGTGCCAGCAGCTTCGGTGCGGGGGTTAGCCACGAGCAGTACTTC; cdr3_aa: CASSFGAGVSHEQYF
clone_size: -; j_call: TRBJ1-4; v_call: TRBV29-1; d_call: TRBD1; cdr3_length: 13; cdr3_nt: TGCAGCGGAGGACAGGGGATTAATGAAAAACTGTTTTTT; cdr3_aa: CSGGQGINEKLFF
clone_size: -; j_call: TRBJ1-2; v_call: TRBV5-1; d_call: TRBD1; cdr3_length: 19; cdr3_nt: TGCGCCAGCAGCTTGCGGCCCCCCGGGACAGGGGGCTTACTCTATGGCTACACCTTC; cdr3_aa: CASSLRPPGTGGLLYGYTF
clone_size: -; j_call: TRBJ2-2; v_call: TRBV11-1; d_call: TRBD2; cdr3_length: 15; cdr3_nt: TGTGCCAGCAGCCTGCGGGGGGACTTCACCGGGGAGCTGTTTTTT; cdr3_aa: CASSLRGDFTGELFF
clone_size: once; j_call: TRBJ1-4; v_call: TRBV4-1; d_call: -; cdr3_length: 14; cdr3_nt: TGCGCCAGCAGCCCAGACCATGGAAGGGGGAAACTGTTTTTT; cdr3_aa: CASSPDHGRGKLFF
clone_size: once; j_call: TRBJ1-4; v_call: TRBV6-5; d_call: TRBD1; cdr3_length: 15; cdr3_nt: TGTGCCAGCATACGATTGGGACAGGGTTGTGAAAAACTGTTTTTT; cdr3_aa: CASIRLGQGCEKLFF
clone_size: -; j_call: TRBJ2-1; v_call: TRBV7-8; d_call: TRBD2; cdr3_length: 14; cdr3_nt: TGTGCCAGCAGCCCCCGGGGTAGCGGGGGGGGCTTTTTCTTC; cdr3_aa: CASSPRGSGGGFFF
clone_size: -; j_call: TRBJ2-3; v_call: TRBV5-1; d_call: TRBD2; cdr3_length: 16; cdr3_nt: TGCGCCAGCAGCTTGACTAGCGGGGGGTCCACAGATACGCAGTATTTT; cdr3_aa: CASSLTSGGSTDTQYF
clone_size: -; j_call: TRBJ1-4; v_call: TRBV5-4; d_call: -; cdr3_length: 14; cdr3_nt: TGTGCCAGCAGCCTAGGACAGCGTAATGAAAAACTGTTTTTT; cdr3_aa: CASSLGQRNEKLFF
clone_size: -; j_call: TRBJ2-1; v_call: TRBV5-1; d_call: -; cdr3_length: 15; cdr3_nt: TGCGCCAGCAGCTTGGTAGGGAGCTCCTACAATGAGCAGTTCTTC; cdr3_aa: CASSLVGSSYNEQFF
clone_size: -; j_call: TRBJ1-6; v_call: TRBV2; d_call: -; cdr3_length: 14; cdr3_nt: TGTGCCAGCAGAATCGGGACACTAAATTCACCCCTCCACTTT; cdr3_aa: CASRIGTLNSPLHF
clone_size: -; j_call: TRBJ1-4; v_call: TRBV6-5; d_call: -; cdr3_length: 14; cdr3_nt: TGTGCCAGCAGTCACACCGGAGGGGTTGAAAAACTGTTTTTT; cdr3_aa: CASSHTGGVEKLFF
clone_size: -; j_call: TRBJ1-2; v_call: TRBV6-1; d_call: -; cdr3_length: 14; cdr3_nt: TGTGCCAGCAGTGAACGGGCAGGGGACTATGGCTACACCTTC; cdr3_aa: CASSERAGDYGYTF
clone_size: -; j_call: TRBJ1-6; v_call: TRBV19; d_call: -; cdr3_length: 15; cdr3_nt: TGTGCCAGTAGTATTGGATGGGGCCTCAATTCACCCCTCCACTTT; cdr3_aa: CASSIGWGLNSPLHF
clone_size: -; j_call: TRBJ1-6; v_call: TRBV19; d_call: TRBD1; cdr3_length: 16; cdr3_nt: TGTGCCAGTAGTGCGATTGACAGGGGGCGTGATTCACCCCTCCACTTT; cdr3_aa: CASSAIDRGRDSPLHF
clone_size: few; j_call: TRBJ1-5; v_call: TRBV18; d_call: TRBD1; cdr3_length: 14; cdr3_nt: TGTGCCAGCTCGTCCGGGACAGACGATCAGCCCCAGCATTTT; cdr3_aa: CASSSGTDDQPQHF
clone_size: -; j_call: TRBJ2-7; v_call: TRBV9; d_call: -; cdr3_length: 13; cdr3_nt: TGTGCCAGCAGCCCCGGCTTTGAGACGGGGGAATACTTC; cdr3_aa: CASSPGFETGEYF
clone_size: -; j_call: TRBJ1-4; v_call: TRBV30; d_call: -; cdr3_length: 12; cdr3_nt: TGTGCCTGGACAGCAACTAATGAAAAACTGTTTTTT; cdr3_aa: CAWTATNEKLFF
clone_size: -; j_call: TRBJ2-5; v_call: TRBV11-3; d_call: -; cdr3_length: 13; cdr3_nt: TGTGCCAGCAGCCCCTATGCGAGGGAGACCCAGTACTTC; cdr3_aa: CASSPYARETQYF
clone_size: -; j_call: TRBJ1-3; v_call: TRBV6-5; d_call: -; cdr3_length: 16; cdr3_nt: TGTGCCAGCAGTTACTCGGCCAAACCCCCTGGAAACACCATATATTTT; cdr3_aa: CASSYSAKPPGNTIYF
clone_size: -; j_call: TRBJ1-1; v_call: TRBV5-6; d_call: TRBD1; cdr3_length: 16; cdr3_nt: TGTGCCAGCAGCCAAGACAGGGGGCGCAGAGGTACTGAAGCTTTCTTT; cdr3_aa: CASSQDRGRRGTEAFF
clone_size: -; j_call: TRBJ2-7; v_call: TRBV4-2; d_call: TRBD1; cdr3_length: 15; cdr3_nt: TGTGCCAGCAGCCAAGAACGACAGGGGGCCTACGAGCAGTACTTC; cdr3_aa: CASSQERQGAYEQYF
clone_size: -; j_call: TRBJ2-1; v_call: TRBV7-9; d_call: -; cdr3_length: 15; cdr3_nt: TGTGCCAGCAGCTATCCAGGATACTCCTACAATGAGCAGTTCTTC; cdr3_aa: CASSYPGYSYNEQFF
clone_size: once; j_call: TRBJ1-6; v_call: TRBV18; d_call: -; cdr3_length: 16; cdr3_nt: TGTGCCAGCTCACCACCGGGAGGGGACTATAATTCACCCCTCCACTTT; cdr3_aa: CASSPPGGDYNSPLHF
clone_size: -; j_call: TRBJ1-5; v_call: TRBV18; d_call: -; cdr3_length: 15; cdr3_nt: TGTGCCAGCTCACCAAGAGGGTCGTGGGCTCAGCCCCAGCATTTT; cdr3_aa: CASSPRGSWAQPQHF
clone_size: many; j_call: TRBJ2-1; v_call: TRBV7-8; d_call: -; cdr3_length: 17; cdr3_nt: TGTGCCAGCAGCTTAAAGGACTTTCACAGCTCCTACAATGAGCAGTTCTTC; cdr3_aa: CASSLKDFHSSYNEQFF
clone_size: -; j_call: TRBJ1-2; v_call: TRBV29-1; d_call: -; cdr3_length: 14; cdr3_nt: TGCAGCGTTGTATCGGGGGACGCTAACTATGGCTACACCTTC; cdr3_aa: CSVVSGDANYGYTF
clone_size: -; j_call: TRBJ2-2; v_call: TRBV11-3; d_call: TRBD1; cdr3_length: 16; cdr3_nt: TGTGCCAGCAGCTTAAACCCGGGACAGGGGGCCGGGGAGCTGTTTTTT; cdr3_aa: CASSLNPGQGAGELFF
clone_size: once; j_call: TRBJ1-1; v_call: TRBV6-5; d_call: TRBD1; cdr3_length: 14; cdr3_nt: TGTGCCAGCAGCACAGGGGGTTGGGACACTGAAGCTTTCTTT; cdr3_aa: CASSTGGWDTEAFF
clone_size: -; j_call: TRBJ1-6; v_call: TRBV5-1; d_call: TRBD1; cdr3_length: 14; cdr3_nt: TGCGCCAGCAGCCCGGGACAGCCTAATTCACCCCTCCACTTT; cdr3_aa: CASSPGQPNSPLHF
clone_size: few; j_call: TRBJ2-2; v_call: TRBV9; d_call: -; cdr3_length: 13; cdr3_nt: TGTGCCAGCAGCGTAGTCTCCGGGGGGGAGCTGTTTTTT; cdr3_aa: CASSVVSGGELFF
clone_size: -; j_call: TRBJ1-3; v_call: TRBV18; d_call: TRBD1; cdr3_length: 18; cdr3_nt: TGTGCCAGCTCACCCTACGGGACAGGGAGAGCCTCTGGAAACACCATATATTTT; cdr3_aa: CASSPYGTGRASGNTIYF
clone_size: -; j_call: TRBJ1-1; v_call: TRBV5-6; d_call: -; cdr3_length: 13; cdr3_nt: TGTGCCAGCAGCTTGAACCAGGGTACCGAAGCTTTCTTT; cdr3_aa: CASSLNQGTEAFF